Presented here are 5 T cell receptor beta chains from one specimen sequenced in a study of T-cell memory formation after mild COVID-19. TCRdb reanalysed the 5' RACE reads using MiXCR and keeps one entry per CDR3 protein. The table lists fewer than 650,000 distinct CDR3 sequences, 15% to 20% of them singletons. Sequencing was done on a sample of PBMCs or a T cell subset sorted from them (not recorded which). These receptors all come from an adult woman who had mild COVID-19 (a few samples of this study predate the infection). Cell type and time point are not known.

This clonotype was counted once. V gene TRBV12-3 or TRBV12-4 combines with J gene TRBJ2-1; D gene unclear. The CDR3 sequence is 12 residues long. V lost 6 bases to trimming and J lost 11 bases, with 14 bases between them. CDR3 bases: TGTGCCAGCAGCCGCCCCTCCGAGAAGCAGTTCTTC. Its protein product is CASSRPSEKQFF.

This clonotype was observed a few times. The chain uses TRBV6-4 and TRBJ2-2; D perhaps matches TRBD1 (6 bases). CDR3 length: 15 amino acids. The V end was cut by 3 bases, the J end by 5 bases, with 13 bases between. Looked up from germline, CDR1 is MRHNA and CDR2 is SNTAGT. The CDR3, as DNA: TGTGCCAGCAGTGAAGGGACATTGGATACCGGGGAGCTGTTTTTT. Its protein product is CASSEGTLDTGELFF.

This clonotype was counted a few times. This chain connects TRBV27 to TRBJ2-5; D could derive from TRBD1 or TRBD2 (6 bases each). Trimming cost V 8 bases and J 1 base, with 14 bases left between them. The CDR3 runs 14 residues. Germline V gene data show CDR1 as MNHEY and CDR2 as SMNVEV (reference sequence). CDR3 bases: TGTGCCAGCGTTGGGGGCGGGACCCAAGAGACCCAGTACTTC. It translates to CASVGGGTQETQYF.

This rearrangement joins TRBV7-9 to TRBJ2-7; 7 nucleotides line up with TRBD1. CDR1 SEHNR and CDR2 FQNEAQ come from the germline V gene (reference sequence). V lost 4 bases to trimming and J lost 3 bases; unmatched junction nucleotides: 12. This CDR3 is built from 16 residues. CDR3 amino acids: CASSSVVGDRGYEQYF. CDR3 coding DNA: TGTGCCAGCAGCTCAGTCGTGGGGGACAGAGGCTACGAGCAGTACTTC. Based on the CDR3 plus reference TRBV7-9 and TRBJ2-7, the full variable domain is DTGVSQNPRHKITKRGQNVTFRCDPISEHNRLYWYRQTLGQGPEFLTYFQNEAQLEKSRLLSDRFSAERPKGSFSTLEIQRTEQGDSAMYLCASSSVVGDRGYEQYFGPGTRLTVT.

This chain connects TRBV5-1 to TRBJ2-7, with TRBD1 as a possible D gene (6 bases). With 4 bases removed from V and 3 bases from J, the gap between germline ends came to 14 bases. Germline V gene lookup returns CDR1 SGHRS and CDR2 YFSETQ. CDR3 length: 14 amino acids. CDR3 DNA sequence: TGCGCCAGCAGCGAGGGACATGAGGGCTACGAGCAGTACTTC. Protein product: CASSEGHEGYEQYF.